This TCR beta chain was sequenced for a study of shared clonotypes between healthy human individuals. Using immunoSEQ multiplex PCR, the repertoire was profiled, and TCRdb retains in-frame clones only, with some absent. The table lists 1.5 million to 2.5 million clones, about 95% of them singletons, with under 1.5% in the top ten. Trimming removed 0 bases at V and 6 bases at J, with 12 bases between. CDR1 and CDR2 from the germline V gene are SGDLS and YYNGEE. This CDR3 has 14 amino acids. Naive CD8 cells, CD45RO-negative and positively selected for CCR7, excluded terminally differentiated effector memory CD45RA+ cells.

The receptor's source is a man in his late teens or twenties in good health. The specimen was naive CD8+ T cells sorted from blood. The chain is built from TRBV9 and TRBJ1-2; D is unresolved. The CDR3 DNA sequence: TGTGCCAGCAGCGTAGCCCCCCGGGCCGATGGCTACACCTTC. Translated, it gives CASSVAPRADGYTF.